The present T cell receptor (beta chain) was sequenced within a study of T cell clonality in common variable immunodeficiency. V shed 5 bases and J 3 bases; nucleotides not matched to a gene: 9. The CDR3 has 15 amino acids. Per the germline V gene, CDR1 is DFQATT and CDR2 is SNEGSKA (reference sequence). Clones were sequenced by immunoSEQ multiplex PCR, and TCRdb holds only the in-frame ones, with some missing. The sample is made up of around 50,000 clones, none counted only once. This clone was observed at least ten times. The read comes to an end 3 residues before the CDR3 does, leaving the germline J gene to fill in the end.

The sequence was obtained from a person aged 18 to 75 in good health. The sample was peripheral blood mononuclear cells. The chain is built from TRBV20-1 and TRBJ2-7, with 11 bases identical to TRBD2. CDR3 amino acids: CSAPFLAGGHYEQYF. Partial CDR3 DNA: TGCAGTGCTCCTTTCCTAGCGGGAGGCCACTACGAG.